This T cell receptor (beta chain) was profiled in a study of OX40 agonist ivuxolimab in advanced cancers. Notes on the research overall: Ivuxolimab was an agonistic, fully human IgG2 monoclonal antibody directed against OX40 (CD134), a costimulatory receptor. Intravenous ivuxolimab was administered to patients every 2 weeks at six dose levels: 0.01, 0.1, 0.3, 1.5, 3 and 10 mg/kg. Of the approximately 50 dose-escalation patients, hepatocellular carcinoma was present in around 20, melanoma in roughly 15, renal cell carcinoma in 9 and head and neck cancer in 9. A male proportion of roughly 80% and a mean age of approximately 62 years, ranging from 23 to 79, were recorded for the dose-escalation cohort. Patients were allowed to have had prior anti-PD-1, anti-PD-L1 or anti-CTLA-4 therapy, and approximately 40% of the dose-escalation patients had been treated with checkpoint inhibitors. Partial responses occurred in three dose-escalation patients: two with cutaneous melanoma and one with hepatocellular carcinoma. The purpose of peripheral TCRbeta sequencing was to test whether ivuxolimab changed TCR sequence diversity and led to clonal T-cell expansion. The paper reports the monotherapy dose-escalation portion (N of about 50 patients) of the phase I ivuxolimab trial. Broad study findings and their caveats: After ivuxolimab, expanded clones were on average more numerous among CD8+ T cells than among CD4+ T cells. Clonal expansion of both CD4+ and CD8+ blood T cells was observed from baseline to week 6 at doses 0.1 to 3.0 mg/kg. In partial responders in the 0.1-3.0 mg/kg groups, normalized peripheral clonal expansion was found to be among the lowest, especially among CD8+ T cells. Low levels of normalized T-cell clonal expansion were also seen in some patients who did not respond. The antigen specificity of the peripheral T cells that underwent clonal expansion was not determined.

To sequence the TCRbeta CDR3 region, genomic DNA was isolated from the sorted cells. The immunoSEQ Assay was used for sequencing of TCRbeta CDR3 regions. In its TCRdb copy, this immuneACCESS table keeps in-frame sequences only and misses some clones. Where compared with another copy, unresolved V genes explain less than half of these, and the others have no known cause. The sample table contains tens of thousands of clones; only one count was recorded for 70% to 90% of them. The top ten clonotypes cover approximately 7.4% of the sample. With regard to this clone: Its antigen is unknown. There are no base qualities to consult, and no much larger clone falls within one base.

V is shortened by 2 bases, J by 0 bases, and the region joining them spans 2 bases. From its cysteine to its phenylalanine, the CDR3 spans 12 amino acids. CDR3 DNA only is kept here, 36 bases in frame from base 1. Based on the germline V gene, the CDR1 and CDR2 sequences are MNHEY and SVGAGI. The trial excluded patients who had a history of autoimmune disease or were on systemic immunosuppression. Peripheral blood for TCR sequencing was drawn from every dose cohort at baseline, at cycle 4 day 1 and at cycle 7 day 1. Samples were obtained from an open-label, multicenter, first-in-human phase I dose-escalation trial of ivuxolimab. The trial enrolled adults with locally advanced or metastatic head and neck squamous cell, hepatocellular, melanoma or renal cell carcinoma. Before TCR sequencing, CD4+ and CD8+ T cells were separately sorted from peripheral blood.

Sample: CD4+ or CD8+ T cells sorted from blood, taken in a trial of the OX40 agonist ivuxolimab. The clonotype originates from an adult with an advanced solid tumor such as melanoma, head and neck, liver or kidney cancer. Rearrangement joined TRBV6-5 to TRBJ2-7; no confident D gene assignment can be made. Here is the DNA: TGTGCCAGCAGTTACGCCTCCTACGAGCAGTACTTC. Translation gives CASSYASYEQYF.